This T cell receptor (beta chain) was retrieved from a study of OX40 agonist ivuxolimab in advanced cancers. Turning to the study itself: Males comprised around 80% of the group, whose mean age was approximately 60 years (range roughly 20 to 85). Study-level results: Both blood CD4+ and CD8+ T cells showed clonal growth by week 6 at 0.1 to 3.0 mg/kg. CD8+ T cells showed, on average, more clonal expansion than CD4+ cells.

Sequencing was performed with immunoSEQ multiplex PCR; in TCRdb, only in-frame clones are kept and a portion is missing. Of 9,000 to 10,000 clones listed, around 70% were seen once; the top ten hold 25% to 35%. Note on this clone: What it binds is unknown.

Per germline, CDR1 SGHDN and CDR2 FVKESK. This CDR3 contains 18 residues. V lost 0 bases, J lost 3 bases, and 11 bases stayed unmatched. The sample consisted of CD4+ or CD8+ T cells sorted from blood, taken in a trial of the OX40 agonist ivuxolimab. This sequence was found in an adult with an advanced solid tumor such as melanoma, head and neck, liver or kidney cancer. This chain links TRBV14 with TRBJ2-5, with TRBD2 matching 9 bases. The CDR3 DNA is TGTGCCAGCAGCCAAGATGAGGTCGGCCTAGCGGGAAAAGAGACCCAGTACTTC. Its protein product is CASSQDEVGLAGKETQYF.